The 14 T cell receptor beta chains presented below share a single source sample, sequenced in a study of T cell changes during pregnancy in multiple sclerosis. The assay was immunoSEQ multiplex PCR, and TCRdb's table has in-frame clones only and misses some. Among around 39,000 clones, 88% were seen once, and the ten largest hold more than 1%. Sequencing was performed on CD4+ T cells from peripheral blood mononuclear cells, taken before pregnancy. These receptors were taken from a female donor with multiple sclerosis, enrolled in a pregnancy study.

The chain links TRBV2 to TRBJ2-5; TRBD2 agrees at 11 bases. The J segment lost 4 bases and the V segment lost 7 bases, leaving 5 bases of the junction unmatched. The CDR3 is 14 residues long. Germline loops: CDR1 SNHLY, CDR2 FYNNEI. CDR3 sequence reads: CASITGLAGETQYF. CDR3 coding DNA: TGTGCCAGCATCACCGGACTAGCGGGAGAGACCCAGTACTTC.

The chain employs TRBV27 and TRBJ2-6; 10 nucleotides align to TRBD1. V trimming: 8 bases; J trimming: 4 bases; junction bases outside the gene matches: 14. There are 18 residues in the CDR3. CDR1 is MNHEY and CDR2 is SMNVEV in the germline V gene (reference sequence). The CDR3, as DNA: TGTGCCAGCGCCCCCCCTGGGACAGGGGTCGGCGGGGCCAACGTCCTGACTTTC. Its protein product is CASAPPGTGVGGANVLTF.

This clone was picked up a small number of times. The J gene is TRBJ2-2, the V gene TRBV5-1; D call uncertain. CDR1 is SGHRS and CDR2 is YFSETQ in the germline V gene. The V gene lost 4 bases and the J gene lost 5 bases, with 9 bases spanning the gap. This CDR3 is built from 13 residues. CDR3 sequence (DNA): TGCGCCAGCAGCCCAGATCAGACCGGGGAGCTGTTTTTT. Its protein product is CASSPDQTGELFF.

This chain connects TRBV25-1 to TRBJ1-5; TRBD1 aligns across 10 bases. Germline-derived CDR1 and CDR2 are MGHDK and SYGVNS. V lost 0 bases to trimming and J lost 7 bases; unmatched junction nucleotides: 6. There are 16 residues in the CDR3. The CDR3 DNA reads as TGTGCCAGCAGTGAATACGGGACAGGGGACCACCAGCCCCAGCATTTT. Its translation: CASSEYGTGDHQPQHF.

The genes are TRBV6-5 and TRBJ2-1; 7 positions match TRBD2. The V and J ends lost 5 bases and 2 bases, in that order; junction bases with no gene match: 6. CDR3 length equals 15 residues. CDR1 MNHEY and CDR2 SVGAGI come from the germline V gene. The CDR3 nucleotides are TGTGCCAGCAGTCTACGGACTAGTACCTACAATGAGCAGTTCTTC. Its translation: CASSLRTSTYNEQFF.

The rearrangement joins TRBV7-9 to TRBJ2-2; 8 nucleotides match TRBD1. Germline loops: CDR1 SEHNR, CDR2 FQNEAQ (reference sequence). This CDR3 spans 16 amino acids. V trimming: 0 bases; J trimming: 5 bases; junction bases outside the gene matches: 5. The CDR3 bases are TGTGCCAGCAGCTTAGCGCCGGACAGGGCGACCGGGGAGCTGTTTTTT. Protein: CASSLAPDRATGELFF.

This chain connects TRBV2 to TRBJ1-1; D is unclear. Deletions cut 3 bases from V and 0 bases from J, with 8 bases between. This CDR3 is built from 14 residues. The germline CDR1 and CDR2 sequences are SNHLY and FYNNEI. The CDR3 DNA reads TGTGCCAGCAGTGAGGCCAGGCTGAACACTGAAGCTTTCTTT. It codes for CASSEARLNTEAFF. Full variable domain (remainder filled in from reference TRBV2 and TRBJ1-1): EPEVTQTPSHQVTQMGQEVILRCVPISNHLYFYWYRQILGQKVEFLVSFYNNEISEKSEIFDDQFSVERPDGSNFTLKIRSTKLEDSAMYFCASSEARLNTEAFFGQGTRLTVV.

This clone was seen just once. The rearrangement joins TRBV28 to TRBJ1-5, with no clear D. Trimming removed 3 bases at V and 0 bases at J, with 12 bases between. Germline V gene sequence: CDR1 MDHEN, CDR2 SYDVKM. The CDR3 is 16 amino acids. The CDR3 protein is CASSLDGLNSNQPQHF. The CDR3 DNA sequence: TGTGCCAGCAGTTTGGACGGACTCAATAGCAATCAGCCCCAGCATTTT.

V usage is TRBV2 and J usage is TRBJ2-7; 9 bases align to TRBD1. J was trimmed by 4 bases and V by 8 bases; bases with no gene match: 6. The germline V gene encodes CDR1 SNHLY and CDR2 FYNNEI. This CDR3 has 13 amino acids. CDR3 region: CASGTGMGYEQYF. The CDR3 DNA reads as TGTGCCAGCGGGACAGGGATGGGGTACGAGCAGTACTTC.

This chain connects TRBV4-2 to TRBJ2-3; 14 bases fit TRBD2. Germline CDR1 reads LGHNA; CDR2 reads YNFKEQ. There are 18 residues in the CDR3. V shed 2 bases, J shed 4 bases, and the junction held 8 bases outside the gene matches. CDR3 residues: CASSQTGTSGRVADTQYF. DNA for the CDR3: TGTGCCAGCAGCCAAACCGGGACTAGCGGGAGAGTAGCAGATACGCAGTATTTT.

The V and J genes are TRBV18 and TRBJ2-1, with 8 bases aligning to TRBD2. J was trimmed by 8 bases and V by 2 bases; bases with no gene match: 8. Germline-derived CDR1 and CDR2 are KGHSH and LQKENI. The CDR3 extends over 15 amino acids. This chain's CDR3 is CASSPSAGAEDEQFF. DNA of the CDR3: TGTGCCAGCTCACCATCAGCGGGAGCTGAGGATGAGCAGTTCTTC.

In the case of this clone: Other DNA sequences within the sample encode an identical CDR3. This rearrangement joins TRBV11-2 to TRBJ2-7, with TRBD2 identical over 13 bases. Losses at the gene ends were 5 bases for V and 2 bases for J; bases not matched to a gene: 3. This CDR3 spans 15 amino acids. CDR1 and CDR2 (germline): SGHAT, FQNNGV. CDR3 region: CASSLGTSGTYEQYF. In DNA form, the CDR3 reads TGTGCCAGCAGCCTTGGGACTAGCGGGACCTACGAGCAGTACTTC.

The V call is TRBV11-2, the J call TRBJ2-7, with TRBD1 matching 8 bases. The CDR3 covers 14 residues. The germline gives CDR1 SGHAT, CDR2 FQNNGV. The J segment lost 2 bases and the V segment lost 5 bases, leaving 5 bases of the junction unmatched. The CDR3 loop reads CASSPDRGTYEQYF. CDR3 in DNA: TGTGCCAGCAGCCCCGACAGGGGAACCTACGAGCAGTACTTC.

This chain uses TRBV19 with TRBJ1-2, with 9 positions matching TRBD1. Germline loops: CDR1 LNHDA, CDR2 SQIVND (reference sequence). V was clipped by 7 bases and J by 4 bases; unmatched bases: 10. This CDR3 has 15 residues. CDR3: CASTGGQGIFYGYTF. Written as DNA, the CDR3 is TGTGCCAGTACCGGAGGACAGGGGATCTTCTATGGCTACACCTTC. Full variable domain (remainder filled in from reference TRBV19 and TRBJ1-2): DGGITQSPKYLFRKEGQNVTLSCEQNLNHDAMYWYRQDPGQGLRLIYYSQIVNDFQKGDIAEGYSVSREKKESFPLTVTSAQKNPTAFYLCASTGGQGIFYGYTFGSGTRLTVV.